These T cell receptor beta chains were read from a single sample in a study of glioma-infiltrating T cells. TCRdb independently ran MiXCR on the multiplex PCR reads; one entry per CDR3 protein. The sample shows around 390,000 distinct CDR3 sequences, about two fifths of them seen only once. Sequenced material: glioma tissue, nonneoplastic brain tissue, or PBMCs (not recorded which). Every receptor here comes from a human donor with low-grade glioma or glioblastoma, undergoing nonglioma brain surgery, or in good health (not recorded which). The CDR3 runs from the conserved cysteine through the conserved F or W. The order of the fields is clone size, V gene, J gene, D gene, CDR3 protein, CDR3 DNA. D genes are given only for firm matches. Clone size is shown for a subset of rows, as once, few, many or a class of expanded clone.

>-|TRBV20-1|TRBJ2-7|TRBD2
CSVLAVSSYEQYF
TGCAGTGTCCTAGCGGTAAGCTCCTACGAGCAGTACTTC
>-|TRBV6-6|TRBJ2-1|-
CASSYSSGGWGEQFF
TGTGCCAGCAGTTACTCTAGCGGAGGGTGGGGTGAGCAGTTCTTC
>few|TRBV6-2/TRBV6-3|TRBJ2-5|-
CATSVANQETQYF
TGTGCCACCAGTGTCGCAAACCAAGAGACCCAGTACTTC
>few|TRBV27|TRBJ2-7|-
CASSPSNTYQTGESSYEQYF
TGTGCCAGCAGTCCCTCTAATACTTACCAGACAGGTGAAAGCTCCTACGAGCAGTACTTC
>-|TRBV12-3/TRBV12-4|TRBJ1-1|TRBD1
CAGSLVPGQGNEAFF
TGTGCCGGCAGTTTAGTCCCAGGACAGGGAAATGAAGCTTTCTTT
>-|TRBV4-3|TRBJ2-2|TRBD2
CASSQEGTSGRGTGELFF
TGCGCCAGCAGCCAAGAGGGGACTAGCGGGAGAGGGACCGGGGAGCTGTTTTTT
>-|TRBV7-2|TRBJ2-5|-
CASSLSPSKYQETQYF
TGTGCCAGCAGCTTAAGTCCTAGCAAGTACCAAGAGACCCAGTACTTC
>few|TRBV4-1|TRBJ2-3|TRBD2
CASSQERYGAGRTDTQYF
TGCGCCAGCAGCCAAGAACGGTACGGAGCGGGACGCACAGATACGCAGTATTTT
>many|TRBV20-1|TRBJ1-2|-
CSARLGEANYGYTF
TGCAGTGCTAGATTGGGGGAAGCTAACTATGGCTACACCTTC
>few|TRBV20-1|TRBJ2-7|-
CSGWGGSYEQYF
TGCAGTGGCTGGGGCGGGTCCTACGAGCAGTACTTC
>-|TRBV2|TRBJ2-3|-
CASRGPLAAKRTDTQYF
TGTGCCAGCAGGGGTCCCCTAGCAGCGAAGCGCACAGATACGCAGTATTTT
>-|TRBV28|TRBJ1-5|-
CASSYGLGGDQPQHF
TGTGCCAGCAGTTACGGCCTAGGCGGCGATCAGCCCCAGCATTTT
>many|TRBV7-2|TRBJ1-1|TRBD1
CASSMDRGQTEAFF
TGTGCCAGCAGCATGGACAGGGGGCAAACTGAAGCTTTCTTT
>few|TRBV20-1|TRBJ2-1|TRBD2
CSAKGSGAGLANYNEQFF
TGCAGTGCTAAGGGTTCAGGTGCGGGACTAGCGAACTACAATGAGCAGTTCTTC
>many|TRBV4-2|TRBJ1-2|-
CASDSGGGHGYTF
TGTGCCAGTGATTCGGGGGGGGGCCATGGCTACACCTTC
>few|TRBV3-1|TRBJ1-2|-
CASSQVVPVYGYTF
TGTGCCAGCAGCCAAGTCGTACCAGTCTATGGCTACACCTTC
>-|TRBV5-4|TRBJ2-1|TRBD2
CAGSLGTSGRNEQFF
TGTGCCGGCAGCTTGGGGACTAGCGGGAGAAATGAGCAGTTCTTC
>-|TRBV3-1|TRBJ2-2|-
CASSQNTRELFF
TGTGCCAGCAGCCAAAACACCCGGGAGCTGTTTTTT
>-|TRBV7-9|TRBJ1-5|-
CASSLALGPYSNQPQHF
TGTGCCAGCAGCTTAGCGCTAGGGCCATATAGCAATCAGCCCCAGCATTTT
>-|TRBV19|TRBJ2-1|-
CASSIGAGGANEQFF
TGTGCCAGTAGTATCGGCGCGGGTGGGGCCAATGAGCAGTTCTTC
>few|TRBV7-2|TRBJ2-3|TRBD1
CASSFVTGKTDTQYF
TGTGCCAGCAGCTTCGTGACAGGGAAAACAGATACGCAGTATTTT
>-|TRBV15|TRBJ2-7|TRBD1
CATSTNRGPAQQYF
TGTGCCACCAGCACGAACAGGGGGCCCGCCCAGCAGTACTTC
>-|TRBV4-1|TRBJ1-1|-
CASSQDSRALKGRSRNTEAFF
TGCGCCAGCAGCCAGGATTCGAGGGCCCTGAAAGGCCGAAGCAGAAACACTGAAGCTTTCTTT
>-|TRBV11-1|TRBJ2-7|TRBD1
CASTKNRGYEQYF
TGTGCCAGCACCAAGAACAGGGGCTACGAGCAGTACTTC
>few|TRBV3-1|TRBJ1-2|-
CASSRGVGNYGYTF
TGTGCCAGCAGCCGAGGGGTAGGGAACTATGGCTACACCTTC
>many|TRBV6-2/TRBV6-3|TRBJ2-3|TRBD2
CASRKGLAGATGTQYF
TGTGCCAGCAGGAAAGGACTAGCGGGAGCCACTGGTACGCAGTATTTT
>-|TRBV2|TRBJ2-5|-
CASTPGPLLDQETQYF
TGTGCCAGCACCCCGGGCCCCCTTCTTGATCAAGAGACCCAGTACTTC
>few|TRBV19|TRBJ1-2|-
CASSMGSHYGYTF
TGTGCCAGTAGTATGGGTTCGCACTATGGCTACACCTTC
>-|TRBV15|TRBJ2-4|-
CATHRQLQYF
TGTGCCACCCACCGCCAGCTCCAGTACTTC
>many|TRBV6-2/TRBV6-3|TRBJ2-1|-
CASSIYNEQFF
TGTGCCAGCAGTATCTACAATGAGCAGTTCTTC